What follows are 22 T cell receptor beta chains derived from one specimen sequenced in a study of monozygotic twins with inflammatory bowel disease. TCRdb re-called the 5' RACE reads and catalogs CDR3 proteins one per entry, DNA excluded. The listing records fewer than 200,000 distinct CDR3 sequences. The specimen was blood. All receptors derive from a human donor with ulcerative colitis or Crohn's disease, or a healthy co-twin of an affected twin (not recorded which).

The chain employs TRBV5-1 and TRBJ2-5; there is no DNA to check the TCRdb D call of TRBD2. Germline CDR1 reads SGHRS; CDR2 reads YFSETQ. The CDR3 totals 13 residues. CDR3 sequence reads: CASSSGTSETQYF.

J is TRBJ1-2 and V is TRBV20-1; the D call from TCRdb, TRBD1, cannot be confirmed without DNA. Germline V gene sequence: CDR1 DFQATT, CDR2 SNEGSKA (reference sequence). The CDR3 contains 17 residues. The CDR3: CAPREWTANLGDYGYTF.

The chain is built from TRBV5-6 and TRBJ2-7; TCRdb picks TRBD1, but there is no DNA to check that call. Germline CDR1 reads SGHDT; CDR2 reads YYEEEE. The CDR3 runs to 14 residues. CDR3 amino acids: CASSPGRDRYEQYF. The whole variable domain, remainder taken from reference TRBV5-6 and TRBJ2-7, is DAGVTQSPTHLIKTRGQQVTLRCSPKSGHDTVSWYQQALGQGPQFIFQYYEEEERQRGNFPDRFSGHQFPNYSSELNVNALLLGDSALYLCASSPGRDRYEQYFGPGTRLTVT.

The CDR3 protein is CASRKGTAAYNEQFF. This rearrangement joins TRBV4-3 to TRBJ2-1; the TRBD1 assignment by TCRdb is unverifiable without DNA. CDR1 is LGHNA and CDR2 is YSLEER in the germline V gene. The CDR3 has 15 residues.

The chain links TRBV11-3 to TRBJ2-5; as DNA is missing, the TRBD1 call by TCRdb cannot be tested. The CDR3 covers 15 residues. CDR1 is SGHNT and CDR2 is YENEEA in the germline V gene. The CDR3 here is CASSLAGTVQETQYF.

V is TRBV5-6 and J is TRBJ1-6. The germline V gene has CDR1 SGHDT and CDR2 YYEEEE. The CDR3 runs to 16 residues. This CDR3 reads CASSLGLGSYNSPLHF.

The J gene is TRBJ2-5, the V gene TRBV2; TCRdb lists TRBD2, though no DNA is available to test this call. The germline CDR1 and CDR2 sequences are SNHLY and FYNNEI. The CDR3 has 15 residues. CDR3 loop: CASSETRAGGETQYF.

V is TRBV5-4 and J is TRBJ1-1. The CDR3 is made up of 13 amino acids. Germline V lookup: CDR1 SGHNT, CDR2 YYREEE (reference sequence). CDR3 residues: CASSLVAKDEAFF.

The chain employs TRBV6-6 and TRBJ2-3; the TCRdb call, TRBD2, lacks DNA for checking. The germline CDR1 and CDR2 sequences are MNHNY and SVGAGI (reference sequence). This CDR3 spans 14 amino acids. This CDR3 reads CASSLLADTDTQYF.

This chain joins TRBV12-3 or TRBV12-4 and TRBJ2-7. The CDR3 has 13 residues. CDR3 region: CASSGQIAYEQYF.

CDR3 amino acids: CSAKGQQRHTQYF. The J gene is TRBJ2-3, the V gene TRBV20-1; the TCRdb call, TRBD1, lacks DNA for checking. This CDR3 comprises 13 residues. Per the germline V gene, CDR1 is DFQATT and CDR2 is SNEGSKA (reference sequence).

The J gene is TRBJ2-5, the V gene TRBV20-1; TCRdb names TRBD1, which stays unverified in the absence of DNA. This CDR3 region has 15 residues. CDR1 is DFQATT, CDR2 SNEGSKA, per germline (reference sequence). CDR3 sequence reads: CSAAWRGRGQETQYF.

This chain's CDR3 is CASTITDQIGEQYF. This sequence joins TRBV28 and TRBJ2-7. Germline V lookup: CDR1 MDHEN, CDR2 SYDVKM. There are 14 residues in the CDR3.

The V and J genes are TRBV7-3 and TRBJ2-1. Per the germline V gene, CDR1 is SGHTA and CDR2 is FQGTGA. The CDR3 length is 14 residues. CDR3 amino acids: CASSSRGSYNEQFF.

The gene calls are TRBV18 and TRBJ2-6; TCRdb names TRBD1, which stays unverified in the absence of DNA. The V gene's germline CDR1 is KGHSH and CDR2 LQKENI. This CDR3 contains 15 residues. CDR3 protein: CASSRTGTGANVLTF.

The chain couples TRBV6-5 to TRBJ2-1; TCRdb picks TRBD1, but there is no DNA to check that call. The CDR3 length is 16 residues. The germline V gene encodes CDR1 MNHEY and CDR2 SVGAGI. CDR3 loop: CASSTDRVGAYNEQFF.

V is TRBV7-9 and J is TRBJ2-1. The length of the CDR3 is 14 residues. In germline, CDR1 is SEHNR, CDR2 FQNEAQ (reference sequence). This CDR3 is CASSLGDTRNEQFF. The whole variable domain, filled in from reference TRBV7-9 and TRBJ2-1, reads DTGVSQNPRHKITKRGQNVTFRCDPISEHNRLYWYRQTLGQGPEFLTYFQNEAQLEKSRLLSDRFSAERPKGSFSTLEIQRTEQGDSAMYLCASSLGDTRNEQFFGPGTRLTVL.

This sequence joins TRBV10-3 and TRBJ1-2; no DNA is available, so the TRBD1 call from TCRdb remains unchecked. The CDR3 length is 12 residues. The V gene's germline CDR1 is ENHRY and CDR2 SYGVKD. The chain's CDR3 is CAISGQGEGYTF.

The chain employs TRBV9 and TRBJ1-2; checking the TCRdb D call of TRBD1 is not possible without DNA. The CDR3 extends over 16 amino acids. Germline lookup yields CDR1 SGDLS and CDR2 YYNGEE. The CDR3 here is CASSTSPYESQGGYTF.

This CDR3 reads CSAGGRAASTDTQYF. V gene TRBV20-1 combines with J gene TRBJ2-3; the TCRdb call, TRBD2, lacks DNA for checking. This CDR3 has 15 residues. The germline CDR1 and CDR2 sequences are DFQATT and SNEGSKA (reference sequence).

This sequence joins TRBV7-9 and TRBJ1-1. The CDR3 extends over 15 amino acids. The germline CDR1 and CDR2 sequences are SEHNR and FQNEAQ (reference sequence). The CDR3 is CASSLGSHRHTEAFF. Drawing the rest from reference TRBV7-9 and TRBJ1-1, the complete variable domain is DTGVSQNPRHKITKRGQNVTFRCDPISEHNRLYWYRQTLGQGPEFLTYFQNEAQLEKSRLLSDRFSAERPKGSFSTLEIQRTEQGDSAMYLCASSLGSHRHTEAFFGQGTRLTVV.

V gene TRBV28 combines with J gene TRBJ2-2; the TRBD1 assignment by TCRdb is unverifiable without DNA. There are 19 residues in the CDR3. The germline V gene has CDR1 MDHEN and CDR2 SYDVKM. CDR3 amino acids: CASSPTSIWGTGGPGELFF.